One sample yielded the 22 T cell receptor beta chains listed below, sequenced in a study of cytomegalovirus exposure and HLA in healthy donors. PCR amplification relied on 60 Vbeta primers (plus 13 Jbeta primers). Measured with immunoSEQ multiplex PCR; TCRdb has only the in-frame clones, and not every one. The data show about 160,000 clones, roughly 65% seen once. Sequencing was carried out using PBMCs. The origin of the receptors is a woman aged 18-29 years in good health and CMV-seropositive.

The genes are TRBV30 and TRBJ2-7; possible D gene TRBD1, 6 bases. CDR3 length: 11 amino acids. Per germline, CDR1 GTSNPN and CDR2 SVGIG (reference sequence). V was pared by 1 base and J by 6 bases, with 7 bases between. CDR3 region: CAWSEGGEQYF. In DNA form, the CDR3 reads TGTGCCTGGAGTGAAGGGGGCGAGCAGTACTTC. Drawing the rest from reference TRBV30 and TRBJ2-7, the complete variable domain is SQTIHQWPATLVQPVGSPLSLECTVEGTSNPNLYWYRQAAGRGLQLLFYSVGIGQISSEVPQNLSASRPQDRQFILSSKKLLLSDSGFYLCAWSEGGEQYFGPGTRLTVT.

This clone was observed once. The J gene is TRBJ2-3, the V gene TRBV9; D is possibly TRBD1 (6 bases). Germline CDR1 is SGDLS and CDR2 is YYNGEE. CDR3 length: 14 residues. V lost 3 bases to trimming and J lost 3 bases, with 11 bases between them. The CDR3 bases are TGTGCCAGCAGCGGGAGAGGGGGTACAGATACGCAGTATTTT. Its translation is CASSGRGGTDTQYF.

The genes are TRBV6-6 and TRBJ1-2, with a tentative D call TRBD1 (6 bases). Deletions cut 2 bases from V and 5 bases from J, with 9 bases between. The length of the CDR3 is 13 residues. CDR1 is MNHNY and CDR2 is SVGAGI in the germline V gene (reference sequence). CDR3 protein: CASSYEGQYGYTF. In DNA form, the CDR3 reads TGTGCCAGCAGTTACGAAGGACAGTATGGCTACACCTTC.

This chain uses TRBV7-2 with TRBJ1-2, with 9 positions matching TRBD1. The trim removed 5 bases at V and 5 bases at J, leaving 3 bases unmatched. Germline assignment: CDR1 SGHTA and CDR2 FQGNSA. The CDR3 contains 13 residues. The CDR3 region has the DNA TGTGCCAGCAGCCGCGGGACAGGGTATGGCTACACCTTC. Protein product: CASSRGTGYGYTF. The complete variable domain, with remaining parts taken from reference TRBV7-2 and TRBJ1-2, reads GAGVSQSPSNKVTEKGKDVELRCDPISGHTALYWYRQSLGQGLEFLIYFQGNSAPDKSGLPSDRFSAERTGGSVSTLTIQRTQQEDSAVYLCASSRGTGYGYTFGSGTRLTVV.

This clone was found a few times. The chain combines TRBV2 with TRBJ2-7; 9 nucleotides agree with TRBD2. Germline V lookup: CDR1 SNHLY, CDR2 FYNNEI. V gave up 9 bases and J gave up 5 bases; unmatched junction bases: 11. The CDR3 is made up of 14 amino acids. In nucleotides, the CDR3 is TGTGCCAGTGGTGAACGCGGGAGGGTCCACGAGCAGTACTTC. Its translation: CASGERGRVHEQYF.

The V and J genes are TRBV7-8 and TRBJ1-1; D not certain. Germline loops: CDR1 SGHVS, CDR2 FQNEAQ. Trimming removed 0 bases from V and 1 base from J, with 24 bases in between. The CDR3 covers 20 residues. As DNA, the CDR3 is TGTGCCAGCAGCTTAGCGCCAGCTGTCGTCAGTGGCAGGTCGAACACTGAAGCTTTCTTT. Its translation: CASSLAPAVVSGRSNTEAFF.

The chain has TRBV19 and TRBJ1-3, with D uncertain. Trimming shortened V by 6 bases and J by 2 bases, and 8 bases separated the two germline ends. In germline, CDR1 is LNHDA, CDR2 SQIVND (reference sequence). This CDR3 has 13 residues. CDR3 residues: CASSQNAGNTIYF. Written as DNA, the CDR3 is TGTGCCAGTAGCCAGAACGCTGGAAACACCATATATTTT. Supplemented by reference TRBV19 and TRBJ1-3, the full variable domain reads DGGITQSPKYLFRKEGQNVTLSCEQNLNHDAMYWYRQDPGQGLRLIYYSQIVNDFQKGDIAEGYSVSREKKESFPLTVTSAQKNPTAFYLCASSQNAGNTIYFGEGSWLTVV.

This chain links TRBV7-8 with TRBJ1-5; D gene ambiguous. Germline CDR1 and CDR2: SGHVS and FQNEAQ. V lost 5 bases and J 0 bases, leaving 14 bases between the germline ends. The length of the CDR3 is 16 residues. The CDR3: CASSLSTHNSNQPQHF. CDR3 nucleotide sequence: TGTGCCAGCAGCCTATCCACCCATAATAGCAATCAGCCCCAGCATTTT.

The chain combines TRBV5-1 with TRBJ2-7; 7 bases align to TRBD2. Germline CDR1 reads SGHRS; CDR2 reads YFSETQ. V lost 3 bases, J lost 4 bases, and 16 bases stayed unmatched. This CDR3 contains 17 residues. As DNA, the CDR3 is TGCGCCAGCAGCTGGGGGGTCGGCGGGAGCGCTGTGTACGAGCAGTACTTC. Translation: CASSWGVGGSAVYEQYF.

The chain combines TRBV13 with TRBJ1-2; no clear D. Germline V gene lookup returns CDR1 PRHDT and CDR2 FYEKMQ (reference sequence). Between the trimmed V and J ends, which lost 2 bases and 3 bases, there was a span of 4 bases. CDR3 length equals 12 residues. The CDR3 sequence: CASSLLYYGYTF. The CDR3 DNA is TGTGCCAGCAGCTTACTATACTATGGCTACACCTTC.

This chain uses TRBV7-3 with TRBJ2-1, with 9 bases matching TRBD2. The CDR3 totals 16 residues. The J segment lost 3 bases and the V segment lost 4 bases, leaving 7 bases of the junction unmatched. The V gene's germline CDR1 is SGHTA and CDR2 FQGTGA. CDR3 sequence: CASSYGAGGLYNEQFF. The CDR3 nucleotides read TGTGCCAGCAGCTACGGGGCGGGAGGGCTCTACAATGAGCAGTTCTTC.

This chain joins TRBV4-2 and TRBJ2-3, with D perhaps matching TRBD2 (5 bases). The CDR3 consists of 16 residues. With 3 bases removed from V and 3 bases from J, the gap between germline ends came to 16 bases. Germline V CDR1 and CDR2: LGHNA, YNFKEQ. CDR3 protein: CASSHGGSGETDTQYF. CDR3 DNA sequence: TGTGCCAGCAGCCACGGAGGCAGCGGAGAAACAGATACGCAGTATTTT.

The CDR3 region has the DNA TGTGCCAGCACGCCCCGGGACACAAAAAACATTCAGTACTTC. Residues: CASTPRDTKNIQYF. The chain has TRBV28 and TRBJ2-4; possibly TRBD1 for D (6 bases). The germline V gene has CDR1 MDHEN and CDR2 SYDVKM. V was trimmed by 7 bases and J by 4 bases, leaving 14 bases between them. This CDR3 has 14 residues.

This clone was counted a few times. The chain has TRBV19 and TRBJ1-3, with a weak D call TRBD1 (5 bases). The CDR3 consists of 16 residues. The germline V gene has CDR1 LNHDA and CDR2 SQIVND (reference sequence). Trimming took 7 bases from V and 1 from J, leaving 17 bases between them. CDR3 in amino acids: CASISGRDWSGNTIYF. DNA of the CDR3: TGTGCCAGTATAAGTGGCAGGGACTGGTCTGGAAACACCATATATTTT.

The CDR3 DNA reads TGTGCCAGCACGACCACGAGCGACAGGGGGCTCTACGAGCAGTACTTC. It is translated as CASTTTSDRGLYEQYF. This chain connects TRBV18 to TRBJ2-7; 10 bases fit TRBD1. Germline CDR1 is KGHSH and CDR2 is LQKENI. V lost 8 bases to trimming and J lost 3 bases; unmatched junction nucleotides: 13. CDR3 size: 16 residues.

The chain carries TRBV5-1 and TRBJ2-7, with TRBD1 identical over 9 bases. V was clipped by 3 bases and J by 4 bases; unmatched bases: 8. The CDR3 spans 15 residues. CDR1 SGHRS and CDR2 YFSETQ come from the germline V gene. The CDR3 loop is CASSYQQGARYEQYF. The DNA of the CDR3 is TGCGCCAGCAGCTATCAACAGGGGGCAAGGTACGAGCAGTACTTC.

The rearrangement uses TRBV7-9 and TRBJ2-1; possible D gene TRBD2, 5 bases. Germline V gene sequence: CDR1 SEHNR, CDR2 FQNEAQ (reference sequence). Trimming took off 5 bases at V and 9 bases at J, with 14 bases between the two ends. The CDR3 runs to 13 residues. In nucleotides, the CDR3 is TGTGCCAGCAGCGCCATACTAGATACTGAGCAGTTCTTC. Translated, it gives CASSAILDTEQFF.

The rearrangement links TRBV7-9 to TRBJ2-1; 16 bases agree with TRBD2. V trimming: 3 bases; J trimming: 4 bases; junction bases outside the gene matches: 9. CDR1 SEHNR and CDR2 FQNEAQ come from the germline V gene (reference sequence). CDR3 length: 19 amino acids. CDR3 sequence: CASSFQGGTSGRVYNEQFF. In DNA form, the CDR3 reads TGTGCCAGCAGCTTCCAAGGGGGGACTAGCGGGAGGGTTTACAATGAGCAGTTCTTC.

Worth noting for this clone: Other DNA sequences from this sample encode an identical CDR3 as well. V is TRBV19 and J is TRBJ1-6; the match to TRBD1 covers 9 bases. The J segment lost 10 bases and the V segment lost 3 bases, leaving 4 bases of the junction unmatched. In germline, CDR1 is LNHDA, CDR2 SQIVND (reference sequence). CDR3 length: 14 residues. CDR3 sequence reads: CASSMGQGYSPLHF. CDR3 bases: TGTGCCAGTAGTATGGGACAGGGCTACTCACCCCTCCACTTT.

The CDR3 region has the DNA TGTGCCAGCAGCTTAATGCGGCAGGGGGGCGCAGGGTACGAGCAGTACTTC. Amino acid sequence: CASSLMRQGGAGYEQYF. The V gene is TRBV7-2, the J gene TRBJ2-7; tentative D call: TRBD1 (7 bases). V was clipped by 2 bases and J by 4 bases, with 21 bases between them. The CDR3 contains 17 residues. Germline CDR1 reads SGHTA; CDR2 reads FQGNSA.

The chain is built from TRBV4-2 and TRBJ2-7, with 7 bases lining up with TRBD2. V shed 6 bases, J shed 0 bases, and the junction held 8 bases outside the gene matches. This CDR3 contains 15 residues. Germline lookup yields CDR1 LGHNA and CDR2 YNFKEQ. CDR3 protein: CASSETSASSYEQYF. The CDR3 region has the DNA TGTGCCAGCAGTGAAACTAGCGCAAGCTCCTACGAGCAGTACTTC.

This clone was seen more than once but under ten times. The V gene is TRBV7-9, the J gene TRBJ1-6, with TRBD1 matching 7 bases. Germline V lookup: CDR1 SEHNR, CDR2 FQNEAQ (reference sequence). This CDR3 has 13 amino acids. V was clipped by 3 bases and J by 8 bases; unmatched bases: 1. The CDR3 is CASSFQGDSPLHF. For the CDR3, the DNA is TGTGCCAGCAGCTTTCAGGGGGATTCACCCCTCCACTTT.